The rows below give T cell receptor beta chains drawn from one sample of a study of control samples from healthy donors and cancer patients. Profiled with immunoSEQ multiplex PCR; TCRdb holds only in-frame clones, not every one. The sample yields roughly 29,000 clones, 79% seen once. The sequenced sample consisted of PBMCs. Receptor source: a man in his sixties with head and neck cancer. Each CDR3 is given with its conserved first and last residue. A D gene is named only where the DNA matches it firmly. Part of the rows lack a size; the others show once, few, many or a class for expanded clones.

D gene	V gene	J gene	clone size	CDR3 DNA	CDR3 protein
-	TRBV5-1	TRBJ2-7	few	TGCGCCAGCAGCTTGGTGGCGACTACCAGCGAGCAGTACTTC	CASSLVATTSEQYF
-	TRBV6-1	TRBJ1-5	-	TGTGCCAGCAGTGAAGCCACAACCAACAGAGATCAGCCCCAGCATTTT	CASSEATTNRDQPQHF
TRBD1	TRBV7-3	TRBJ1-1	-	TGTGCCAGCAGCTCCCTACAGGGGGCTGAAGCTTTCTTT	CASSSLQGAEAFF
-	TRBV27	TRBJ1-5	-	TGTGCCAGCTCCCGGGTGGGGAGTCATAGCAATCAGCCCCAGCATTTT	CASSRVGSHSNQPQHF
TRBD1	TRBV5-1	TRBJ1-2	once	TGCGCCAGCAGCTTGCCGACAGGGGGAACATCTAACTATGGCTACACCTTC	CASSLPTGGTSNYGYTF
TRBD2	TRBV30	TRBJ2-7	-	TGTGCCTGGATCCCACCTCCGGCCGGGACTAGCGGATACTACGAGCAGTACTTC	CAWIPPPAGTSGYYEQYF
-	TRBV11-2	TRBJ2-7	-	TGTGCCAGCAGTGCAGACAGGCTCTACGAGCAGTACTTC	CASSADRLYEQYF
TRBD1	TRBV30	TRBJ2-3	-	TGTGCCTGGAGCGCCACCGGGACAGGGGACTACCTTTATTACACAGATACGCAGTATTTT	CAWSATGTGDYLYYTDTQYF
-	TRBV27	TRBJ1-1	once	TGTGCCAGCAGTTTTACGGCTATGAACACTGAAGCTTTCTTT	CASSFTAMNTEAFF
-	TRBV7-9	TRBJ1-5	-	TGTGCCAGCAGCTTGGACAGTAGCAATCAGCCCCAGCATTTT	CASSLDSSNQPQHF
TRBD1	TRBV9	TRBJ1-3	-	TGTGCCAGCAGCGTAGATACCCAGGGGGCTGGAAACACCATATATTTT	CASSVDTQGAGNTIYF
-	TRBV5-8	TRBJ1-4	-	TGTGCCAGCAGCCCTATCTCATCGCTAAAAACTAATGAAAAACTGTTTTTT	CASSPISSLKTNEKLFF
-	TRBV9	TRBJ1-6	-	TGTGCCAGCAGCGTGGGGGAAGATTCACCCCTCCACTTT	CASSVGEDSPLHF
TRBD1	TRBV28	TRBJ1-5	once	TGTGCCAGCAGTACGACAGGGGGCGGTCAGCCCCAGCATTTT	CASSTTGGGQPQHF
-	TRBV30	TRBJ1-2	-	TGTGCCTGGAGCGGACACCGAAGGCCCTATGGCTACACCTTC	CAWSGHRRPYGYTF
-	TRBV28	TRBJ2-7	-	TGTGCCAGCAGTTTACCCGCGGGGGCGGATTACGAGCAGTACTTC	CASSLPAGADYEQYF
-	TRBV9	TRBJ2-7	-	TGTGCCAGCCGAATAAACAGGGAGGGCGAGCAGTACTTC	CASRINREGEQYF
-	TRBV19	TRBJ1-2	-	TGTGCCAGTAGTACTGGAAGGGGGGACTATGGCTACACCTTC	CASSTGRGDYGYTF
TRBD2	TRBV4-3	TRBJ2-7	-	TGCGCCAGCAGCCAAGAGACCCTAGCGGGCTACTACGAGCAGTACTTC	CASSQETLAGYYEQYF
-	TRBV28	TRBJ2-7	-	TGTGCCAGCAGTGTTAACAGGTGGCAGGAAAGCGCGTTAGAGCAGTACTTC	CASSVNRWQESALEQYF
-	TRBV6-2/TRBV6-3	TRBJ1-1	-	TGTGCCAGCAGCCTAAGACGATTTGGGGACACTGAAGCTTTCTTT	CASSLRRFGDTEAFF
-	TRBV27	TRBJ2-5	-	TGTGCCAGCAGACAGGGCCTCGAGACCCAGTACTTC	CASRQGLETQYF
TRBD1	TRBV7-2	TRBJ2-5	-	TGTGCCAGCAGCTCCCGATCAGGGGGCTGGGAGACCCAGTACTTC	CASSSRSGGWETQYF
-	TRBV5-1	TRBJ1-4	-	TGCGCCAGCAGCCTGTACATGGCAACTAATGAAAAACTGTTTTTT	CASSLYMATNEKLFF
TRBD1	TRBV28	TRBJ1-2	-	TGTGCCAGCAGTCGGACAGGGGGCTTTGGCTACACCTTC	CASSRTGGFGYTF
-	TRBV5-6	TRBJ2-1	once	TGTGCCAGCAGCCGCCCCTTCAGTGAGCAGTTCTTC	CASSRPFSEQFF
TRBD1	TRBV15	TRBJ1-1	-	TGTGCCACCAGCAGTTACAGGGGGAAGAGGAAAGACACTGAAGCTTTCTTT	CATSSYRGKRKDTEAFF
TRBD2	TRBV6-1	TRBJ2-1	-	TGTGCCAGCAGTGAATTGCCCCGGACTAGCGGGCCGTCCTACAATGAGCAGTTCTTC	CASSELPRTSGPSYNEQFF
-	TRBV11-1	TRBJ2-5	-	TGTGCCAGCAGCTTAGCTCGGGAGACCCAGTACTTC	CASSLARETQYF
-	TRBV28	TRBJ2-3	-	TGTGCCAGCAGCCAAGCCGTCACAGATACGCAGTATTTT	CASSQAVTDTQYF
TRBD2	TRBV28	TRBJ2-5	-	TGTGCCAGCAGTTTATACATAGGACTAGCGGGAGTTCGGGAGACCCAGTACTTC	CASSLYIGLAGVRETQYF
TRBD1	TRBV28	TRBJ2-7	-	TGTGCCAGCCTAGGACAGGGGAACTCCTACGAGCAGTACTTC	CASLGQGNSYEQYF
TRBD2	TRBV30	TRBJ2-7	few	TGTGCCTGGAGTGTCCTAGCGGTCTCCTACGAGCAGTACTTC	CAWSVLAVSYEQYF
TRBD1	TRBV4-3	TRBJ2-1	-	TGCGCCAGCAGCCTAAGTACAGGGGTTGGCGATGAGCAGTTCTTC	CASSLSTGVGDEQFF
TRBD2	TRBV24-1	TRBJ2-7	-	TGTGCCACCAGTGATACGGGACTAGCGAACAACGAGCAGTACTTC	CATSDTGLANNEQYF
TRBD2	TRBV9	TRBJ2-7	-	TGTGCCAGCAGTCCCCGAGAGGGCGGGAGATTCGACGAGCAGTACTTC	CASSPREGGRFDEQYF
-	TRBV6-5	TRBJ2-7	once	TGTGCCAGCAGCGCTAGCGTTCGATACGAGCAGTACTTC	CASSASVRYEQYF
TRBD2	TRBV27	TRBJ2-3	-	TGTGCCAGCAGTCTGGTTAAACTAGCGGGAGGCGCAGATACGCAGTATTTT	CASSLVKLAGGADTQYF
-	TRBV10-3	TRBJ2-1	-	TGTGCCATCAGTGAGAGGGGCGGGACGAATGAGCAGTTCTTC	CAISERGGTNEQFF
-	TRBV5-5	TRBJ1-5	once	TGTGCCAGCACCCCTAGTGGGACACCCAATCAGCCCCAGCATTTT	CASTPSGTPNQPQHF
-	TRBV27	TRBJ1-2	-	TGTGCCAGCAGTTTGGCCCTAGGGGTCGGTGGCTACACCTTC	CASSLALGVGGYTF
TRBD1	TRBV4-1	TRBJ2-5	-	TGCGCCAGCAGCCAAGATAGGACTGGGACAGTTGTCCAAGAGACCCAGTACTTC	CASSQDRTGTVVQETQYF
-	TRBV19	TRBJ2-1	-	TGTGCCAGTAGTATGAGGGCGTCCTACAATGAGCAGTTCTTC	CASSMRASYNEQFF
TRBD2	TRBV24-1	TRBJ2-6	-	TGTGCCACCAGCTCCGGGAGGGCATCTGGGGCCAACGTCCTGACTTTC	CATSSGRASGANVLTF
-	TRBV7-2	TRBJ2-7	-	TGTGCCAGCAGCTTAGTCGAAGAGCAGTACTTC	CASSLVEEQYF
TRBD1	TRBV6-5	TRBJ2-5	-	TGTGCCAGCAGTTTTGACAGGGGGCTCCAAGAGACCCAGTACTTC	CASSFDRGLQETQYF
TRBD2	TRBV30	TRBJ2-7	-	TGTGCCTGGAGTGGGACTAGCGGGAGGTGGTCCTACGAGCAGTACTTC	CAWSGTSGRWSYEQYF